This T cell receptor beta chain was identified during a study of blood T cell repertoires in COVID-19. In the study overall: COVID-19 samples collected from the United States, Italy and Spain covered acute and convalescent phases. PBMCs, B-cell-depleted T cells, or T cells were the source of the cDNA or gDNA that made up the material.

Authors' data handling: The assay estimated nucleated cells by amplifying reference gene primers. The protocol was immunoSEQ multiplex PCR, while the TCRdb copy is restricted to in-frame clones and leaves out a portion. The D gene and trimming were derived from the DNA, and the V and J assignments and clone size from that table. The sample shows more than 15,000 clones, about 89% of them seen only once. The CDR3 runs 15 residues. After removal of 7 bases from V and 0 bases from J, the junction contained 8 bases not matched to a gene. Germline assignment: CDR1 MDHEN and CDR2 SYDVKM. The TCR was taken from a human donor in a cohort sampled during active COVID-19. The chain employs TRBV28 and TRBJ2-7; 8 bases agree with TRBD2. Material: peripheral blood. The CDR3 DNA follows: TGTGCCAGCATCCCCCGGGGGGGGGCCTCCTACGAGCAGTACTTC. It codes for CASIPRGGASYEQYF. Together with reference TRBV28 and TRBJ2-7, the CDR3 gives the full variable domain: DVKVTQSSRYLVKRTGEKVFLECVQDMDHENMFWYRQDPGLGLRLIYFSYDVKMKEKGDIPEGYSVSREKKERFSLILESASTNQTSMYLCASIPRGGASYEQYFGPGTRLTVT.